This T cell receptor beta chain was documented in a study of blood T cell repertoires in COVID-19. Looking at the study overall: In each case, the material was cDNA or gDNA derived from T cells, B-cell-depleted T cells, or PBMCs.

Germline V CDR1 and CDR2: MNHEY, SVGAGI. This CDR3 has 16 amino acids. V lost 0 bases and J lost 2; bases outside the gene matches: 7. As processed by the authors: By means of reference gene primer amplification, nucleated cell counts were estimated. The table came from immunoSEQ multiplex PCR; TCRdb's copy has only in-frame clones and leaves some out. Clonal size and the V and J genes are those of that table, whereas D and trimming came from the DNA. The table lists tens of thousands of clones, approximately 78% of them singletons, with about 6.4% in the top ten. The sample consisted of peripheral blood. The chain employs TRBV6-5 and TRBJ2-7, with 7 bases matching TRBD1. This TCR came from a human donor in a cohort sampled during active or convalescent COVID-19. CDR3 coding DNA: TGTGCCAGCAGTTACTCCCGAAGACAGGGTACCTACGAGCAGTACTTC. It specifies CASSYSRRQGTYEQYF.